This T cell receptor (beta chain) was documented in a study listed by TCRdb under 2016. A note on this clonotype: Its cognate antigen has yet to be identified. An end of the junction does not agree with germline; a read error may underlie this.

CDR1 and CDR2 (SGHTA, FQGTGA) derive from the germline V gene. Inclusive of the bounding cysteine and phenylalanine, the CDR3 is 13 residues long. Only the CDR3 DNA stays, 39 bases, in frame from base 1. Libraries came from RT-PCR. TCRdb shows the sequencer as Illumina MiSeq. TCRdb redid the processing of the public reads, applying fastp at Q25 and MiXCR, and retained in-frame beta chains. Rows are combined by CDR3 protein, so each entry shows the most common genes and DNA. The sample data list about 680,000 distinct CDR3 sequences, and approximately 15% of these were observed just once. Together, the top ten hold 3.6% of the sample.

Sequenced input: memory CD4+ T cells from blood. The source is a female donor in good health, serving as a healthy control. The rearrangement combines TRBV7-3 with TRBJ2-5, and 7 junction bases match TRBD1. Here is the DNA: TGTGCCAGCAGCCTAAGGGGGCGAGAGACCCATTACTTC. Its translation is CASSLRGRETHYF.